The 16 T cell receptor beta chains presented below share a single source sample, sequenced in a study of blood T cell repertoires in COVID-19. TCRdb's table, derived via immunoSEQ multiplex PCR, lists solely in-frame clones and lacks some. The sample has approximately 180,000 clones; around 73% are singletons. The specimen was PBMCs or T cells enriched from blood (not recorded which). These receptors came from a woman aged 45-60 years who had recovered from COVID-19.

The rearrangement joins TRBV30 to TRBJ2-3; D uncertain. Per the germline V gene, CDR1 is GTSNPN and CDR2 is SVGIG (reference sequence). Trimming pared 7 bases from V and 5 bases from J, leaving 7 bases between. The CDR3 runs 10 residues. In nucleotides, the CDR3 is TGTGCCTACTCGCTAGATACGCAGTATTTT. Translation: CAYSLDTQYF. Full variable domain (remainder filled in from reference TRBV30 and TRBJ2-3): SQTIHQWPATLVQPVGSPLSLECTVEGTSNPNLYWYRQAAGRGLQLLFYSVGIGQISSEVPQNLSASRPQDRQFILSSKKLLLSDSGFYLCAYSLDTQYFGPGTRLTVL.

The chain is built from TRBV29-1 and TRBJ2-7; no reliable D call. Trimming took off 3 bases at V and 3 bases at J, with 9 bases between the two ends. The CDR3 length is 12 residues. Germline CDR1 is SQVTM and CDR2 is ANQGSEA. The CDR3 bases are TGCAGCGTTGATGTGTCAGGCTACGAGCAGTACTTC. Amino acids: CSVDVSGYEQYF.

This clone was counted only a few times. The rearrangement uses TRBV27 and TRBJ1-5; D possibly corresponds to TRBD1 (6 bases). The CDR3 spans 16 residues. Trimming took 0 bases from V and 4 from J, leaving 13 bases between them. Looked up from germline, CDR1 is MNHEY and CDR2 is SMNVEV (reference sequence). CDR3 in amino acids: CASSLSGGLRNQPQHF. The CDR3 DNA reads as TGTGCCAGCAGTTTATCTGGGGGCCTACGAAATCAGCCCCAGCATTTT.

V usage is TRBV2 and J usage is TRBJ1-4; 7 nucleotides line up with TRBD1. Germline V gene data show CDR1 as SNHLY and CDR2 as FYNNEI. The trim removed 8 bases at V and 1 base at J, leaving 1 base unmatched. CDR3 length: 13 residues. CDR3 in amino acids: CASGTVTNEKLFF. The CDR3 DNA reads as TGTGCCAGCGGGACAGTAACTAATGAAAAACTGTTTTTT.

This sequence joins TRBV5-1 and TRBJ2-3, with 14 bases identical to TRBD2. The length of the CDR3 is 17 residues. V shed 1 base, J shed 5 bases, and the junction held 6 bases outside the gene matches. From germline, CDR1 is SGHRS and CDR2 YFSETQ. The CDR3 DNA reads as TGCGCCAGCAGCTTGAGACTAGCGGGAGGGCCAGGAGATACGCAGTATTTT. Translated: CASSLRLAGGPGDTQYF.

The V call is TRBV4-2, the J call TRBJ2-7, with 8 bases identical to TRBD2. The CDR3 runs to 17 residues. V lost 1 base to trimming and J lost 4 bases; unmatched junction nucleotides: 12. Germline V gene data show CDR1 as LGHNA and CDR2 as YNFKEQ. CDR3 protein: CASSQVGKREIWYEQYF. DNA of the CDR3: TGTGCCAGCAGCCAAGTCGGTAAGCGGGAGATTTGGTACGAGCAGTACTTC.

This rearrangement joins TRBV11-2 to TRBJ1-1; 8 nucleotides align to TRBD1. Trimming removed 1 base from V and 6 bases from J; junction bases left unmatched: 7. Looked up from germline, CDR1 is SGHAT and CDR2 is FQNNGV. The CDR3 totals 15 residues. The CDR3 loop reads CASSLGTGFSSEAFF. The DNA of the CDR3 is TGTGCCAGCAGCTTAGGGACAGGGTTTTCATCTGAAGCTTTCTTT. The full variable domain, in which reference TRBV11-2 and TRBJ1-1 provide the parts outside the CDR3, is EAGVAQSPRYKIIEKRQSVAFWCNPISGHATLYWYQQILGQGPKLLIQFQNNGVVDDSQLPKDRFSAERLKGVDSTLKIQPAKLEDSAVYLCASSLGTGFSSEAFFGQGTRLTVV.

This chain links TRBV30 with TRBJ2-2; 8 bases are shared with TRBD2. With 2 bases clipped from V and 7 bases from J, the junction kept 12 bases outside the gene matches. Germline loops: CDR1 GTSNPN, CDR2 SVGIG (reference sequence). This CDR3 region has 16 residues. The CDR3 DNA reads TGTGCCTGGAGTCCCTCCCGGGGGGGAACGGTCGGGGAGCTGTTTTTT. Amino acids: CAWSPSRGGTVGELFF.

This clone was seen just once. CDR3 sequence: CASSAGLADNEQFF. The CDR3 DNA sequence: TGTGCCAGCAGCGCGGGACTAGCGGACAATGAGCAGTTCTTC. The genes are TRBV11-2 and TRBJ2-1, with TRBD2 identical over 11 bases. The CDR3 covers 14 residues. Germline CDR1 is SGHAT and CDR2 is FQNNGV. J was trimmed by 5 bases and V by 5 bases; bases with no gene match: 2. Full variable domain (outside the CDR3, taken from reference TRBV11-2 and TRBJ2-1): EAGVAQSPRYKIIEKRQSVAFWCNPISGHATLYWYQQILGQGPKLLIQFQNNGVVDDSQLPKDRFSAERLKGVDSTLKIQPAKLEDSAVYLCASSAGLADNEQFFGPGTRLTVL.

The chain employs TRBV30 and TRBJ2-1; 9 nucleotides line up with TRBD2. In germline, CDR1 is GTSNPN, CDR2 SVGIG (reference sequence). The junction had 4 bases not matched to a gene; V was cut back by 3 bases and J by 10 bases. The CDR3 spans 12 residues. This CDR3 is CAWSATSGEQFF. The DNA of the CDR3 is TGTGCCTGGAGCGCTACTAGCGGGGAGCAGTTCTTC.

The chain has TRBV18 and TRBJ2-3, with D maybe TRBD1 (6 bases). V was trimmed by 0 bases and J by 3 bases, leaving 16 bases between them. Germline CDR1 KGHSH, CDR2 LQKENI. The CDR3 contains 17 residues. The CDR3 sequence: CASSPPRAGVRTDTQYF. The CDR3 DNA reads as TGTGCCAGCTCACCACCGCGCGCAGGGGTTAGGACAGATACGCAGTATTTT. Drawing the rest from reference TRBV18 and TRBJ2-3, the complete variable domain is NAGVMQNPRHLVRRRGQEARLRCSPMKGHSHVYWYRQLPEEGLKFMVYLQKENIIDESGMPKERFSAEFPKEGPSILRIQQVVRGDSAAYFCASSPPRAGVRTDTQYFGPGTRLTVL.

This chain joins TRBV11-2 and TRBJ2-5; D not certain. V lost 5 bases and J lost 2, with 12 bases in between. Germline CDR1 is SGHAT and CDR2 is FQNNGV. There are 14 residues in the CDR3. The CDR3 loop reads CASSPNSPQETQYF. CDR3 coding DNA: TGTGCCAGCAGCCCCAATAGCCCTCAAGAGACCCAGTACTTC.

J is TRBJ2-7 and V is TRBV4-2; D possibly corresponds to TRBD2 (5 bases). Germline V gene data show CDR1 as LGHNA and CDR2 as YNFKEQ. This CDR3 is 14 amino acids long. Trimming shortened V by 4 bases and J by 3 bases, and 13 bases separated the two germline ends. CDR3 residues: CASSPQARGYEQYF. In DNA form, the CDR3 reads TGTGCCAGCAGCCCCCAGGCCCGGGGCTACGAGCAGTACTTC.

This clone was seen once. Written as DNA, the CDR3 is TGTGCCAGCAGCTTAGCAACAGGGAAGAACACTGAAGCTTTCTTT. Amino acids: CASSLATGKNTEAFF. This rearrangement joins TRBV7-6 to TRBJ1-1; possible D gene TRBD1, 6 bases. This CDR3 comprises 15 residues. Trimming took 0 bases from V and 1 from J, leaving 9 bases between them. From germline, CDR1 is SGHVS and CDR2 FNYEAQ.

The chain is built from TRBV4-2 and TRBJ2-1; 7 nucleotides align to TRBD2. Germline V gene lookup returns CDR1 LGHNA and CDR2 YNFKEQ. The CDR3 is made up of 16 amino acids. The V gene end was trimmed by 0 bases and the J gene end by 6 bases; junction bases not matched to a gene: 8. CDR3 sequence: CASSQDFAGAGNEQFF. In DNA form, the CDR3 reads TGTGCCAGCAGCCAAGATTTTGCGGGAGCTGGCAATGAGCAGTTCTTC.

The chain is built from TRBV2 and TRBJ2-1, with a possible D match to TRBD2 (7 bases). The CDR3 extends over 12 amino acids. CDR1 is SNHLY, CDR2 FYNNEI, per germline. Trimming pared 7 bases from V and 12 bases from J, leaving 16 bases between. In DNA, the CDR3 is TGTGCCAGCAACGGGGAGGGGGTTAGGCAGTTCTTC. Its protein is CASNGEGVRQFF.